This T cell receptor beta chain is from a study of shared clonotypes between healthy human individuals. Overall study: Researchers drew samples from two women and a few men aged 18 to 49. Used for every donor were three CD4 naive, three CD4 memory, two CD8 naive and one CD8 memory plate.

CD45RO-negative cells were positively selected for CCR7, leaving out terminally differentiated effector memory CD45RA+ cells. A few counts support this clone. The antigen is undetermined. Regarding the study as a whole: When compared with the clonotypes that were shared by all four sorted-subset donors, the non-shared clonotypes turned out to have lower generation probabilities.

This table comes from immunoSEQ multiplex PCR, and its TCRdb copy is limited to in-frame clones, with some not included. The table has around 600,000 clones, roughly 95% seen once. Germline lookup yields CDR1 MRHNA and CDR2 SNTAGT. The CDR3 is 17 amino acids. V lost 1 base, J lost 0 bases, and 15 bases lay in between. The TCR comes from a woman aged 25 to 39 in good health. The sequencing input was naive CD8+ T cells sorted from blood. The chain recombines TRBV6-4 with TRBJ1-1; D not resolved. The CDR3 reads CASSDLRAVGMNTEAFF. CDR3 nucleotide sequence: TGTGCCAGCAGTGACTTAAGGGCGGTTGGCATGAACACTGAAGCTTTCTTT.